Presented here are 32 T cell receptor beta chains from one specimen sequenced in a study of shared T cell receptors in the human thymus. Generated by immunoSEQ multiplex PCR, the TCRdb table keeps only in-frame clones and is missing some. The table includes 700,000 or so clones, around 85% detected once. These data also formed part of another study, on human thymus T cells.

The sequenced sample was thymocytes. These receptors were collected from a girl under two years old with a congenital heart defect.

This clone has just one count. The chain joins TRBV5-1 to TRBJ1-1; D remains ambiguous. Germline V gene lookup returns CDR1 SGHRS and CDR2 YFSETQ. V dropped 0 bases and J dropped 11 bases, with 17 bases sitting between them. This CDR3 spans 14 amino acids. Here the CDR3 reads CASSLGSTGYGAFF. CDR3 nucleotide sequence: TGCGCCAGCAGCTTGGGTAGCACCGGATATGGGGCTTTCTTT.

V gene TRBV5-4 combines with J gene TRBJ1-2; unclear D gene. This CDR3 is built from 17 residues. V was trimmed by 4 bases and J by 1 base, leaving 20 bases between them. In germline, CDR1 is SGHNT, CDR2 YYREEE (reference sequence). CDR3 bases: TGTGCCAGCAGCGAGGGATCCGACACGTTTATTAACTATGGCTACACCTTC. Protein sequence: CASSEGSDTFINYGYTF.

DNA for the CDR3: TGCGCCAGCAGCCAAGAAGGGATCGGCGGGGGGAATATAACAGATACGCAGTATTTT. It specifies CASSQEGIGGGNITDTQYF. The chain recombines TRBV4-1 with TRBJ2-3, with 8 bases aligning to TRBD2. The CDR3 runs to 19 residues. After removal of 0 bases from V and 3 bases from J, the junction contained 14 bases not matched to a gene. Germline V CDR1 and CDR2: MGHRA, YSYEKL.

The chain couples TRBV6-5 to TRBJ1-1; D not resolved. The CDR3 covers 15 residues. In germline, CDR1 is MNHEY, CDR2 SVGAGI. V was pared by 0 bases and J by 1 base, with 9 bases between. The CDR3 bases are TGTGCCAGCAGTTACTCGGGCATTTCGAACACTGAAGCTTTCTTT. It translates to CASSYSGISNTEAFF.

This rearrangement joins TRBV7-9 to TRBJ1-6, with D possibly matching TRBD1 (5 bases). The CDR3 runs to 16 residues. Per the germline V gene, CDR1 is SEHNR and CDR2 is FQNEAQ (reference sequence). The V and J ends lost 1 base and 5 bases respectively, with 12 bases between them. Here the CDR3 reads CASSLDAQAHNSPLHF. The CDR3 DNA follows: TGTGCCAGCAGCTTAGACGCACAGGCCCATAATTCACCCCTCCACTTT. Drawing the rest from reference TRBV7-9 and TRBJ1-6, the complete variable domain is DTGVSQNPRHKITKRGQNVTFRCDPISEHNRLYWYRQTLGQGPEFLTYFQNEAQLEKSRLLSDRFSAERPKGSFSTLEIQRTEQGDSAMYLCASSLDAQAHNSPLHFGNGTRLTVT.

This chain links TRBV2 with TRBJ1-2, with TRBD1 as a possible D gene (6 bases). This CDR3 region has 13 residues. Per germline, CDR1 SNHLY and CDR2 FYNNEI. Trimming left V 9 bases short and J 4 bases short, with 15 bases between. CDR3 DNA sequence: TGTGCCAGACGGGGGGCTACAGTCTATGGCTACACCTTC. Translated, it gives CARRGATVYGYTF.

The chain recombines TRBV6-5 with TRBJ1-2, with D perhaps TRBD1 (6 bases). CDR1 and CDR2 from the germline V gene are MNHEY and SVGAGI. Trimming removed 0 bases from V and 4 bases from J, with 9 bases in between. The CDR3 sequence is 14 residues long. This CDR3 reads CASSYSFRGYGYTF. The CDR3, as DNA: TGTGCCAGCAGTTACTCGTTCAGGGGCTATGGCTACACCTTC.

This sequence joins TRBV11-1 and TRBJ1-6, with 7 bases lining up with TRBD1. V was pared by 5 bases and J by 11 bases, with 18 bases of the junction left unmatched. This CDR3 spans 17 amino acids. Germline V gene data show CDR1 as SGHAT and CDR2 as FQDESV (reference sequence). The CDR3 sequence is CASSPRPSGTASAPLHF. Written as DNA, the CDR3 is TGTGCCAGCAGCCCAAGGCCTTCCGGGACAGCTAGCGCACCCCTCCACTTT. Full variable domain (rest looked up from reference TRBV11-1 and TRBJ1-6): EAEVAQSPRYKITEKSQAVAFWCDPISGHATLYWYRQILGQGPELLVQFQDESVVDDSQLPKDRFSAERLKGVDSTLKIQPAELGDSAMYLCASSPRPSGTASAPLHFGNGTRLTVT.

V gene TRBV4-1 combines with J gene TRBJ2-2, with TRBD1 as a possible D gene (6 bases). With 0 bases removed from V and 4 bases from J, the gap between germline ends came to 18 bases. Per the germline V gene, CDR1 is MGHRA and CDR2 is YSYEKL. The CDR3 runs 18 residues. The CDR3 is CASSQDLVQGKGTGELFF. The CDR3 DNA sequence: TGCGCCAGCAGCCAAGATCTGGTACAGGGTAAGGGCACCGGGGAGCTGTTTTTT.

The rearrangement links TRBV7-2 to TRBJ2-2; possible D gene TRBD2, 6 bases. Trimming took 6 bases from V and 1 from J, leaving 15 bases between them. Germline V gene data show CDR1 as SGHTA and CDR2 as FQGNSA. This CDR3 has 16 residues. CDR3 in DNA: TGTGCCAGCAGGCTGAATCAGGGAGGGAACACCGGGGAGCTGTTTTTT. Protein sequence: CASRLNQGGNTGELFF.

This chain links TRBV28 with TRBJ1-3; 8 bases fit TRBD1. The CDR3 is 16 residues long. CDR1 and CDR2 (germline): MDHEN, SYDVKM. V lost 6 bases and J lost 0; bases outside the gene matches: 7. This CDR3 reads CASRRDRYYSGNTIYF. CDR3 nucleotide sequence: TGTGCCAGCAGGAGGGACAGGTATTACTCTGGAAACACCATATATTTT. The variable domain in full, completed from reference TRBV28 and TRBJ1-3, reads DVKVTQSSRYLVKRTGEKVFLECVQDMDHENMFWYRQDPGLGLRLIYFSYDVKMKEKGDIPEGYSVSREKKERFSLILESASTNQTSMYLCASRRDRYYSGNTIYFGEGSWLTVV.

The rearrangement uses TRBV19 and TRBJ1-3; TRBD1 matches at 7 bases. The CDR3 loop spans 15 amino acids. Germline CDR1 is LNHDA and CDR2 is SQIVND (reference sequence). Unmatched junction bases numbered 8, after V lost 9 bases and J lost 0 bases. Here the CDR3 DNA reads TGTGCCAGCCGGACAGGAGAGCACTCTGGAAACACCATATATTTT. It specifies CASRTGEHSGNTIYF. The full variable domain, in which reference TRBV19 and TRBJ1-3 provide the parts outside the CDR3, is DGGITQSPKYLFRKEGQNVTLSCEQNLNHDAMYWYRQDPGQGLRLIYYSQIVNDFQKGDIAEGYSVSREKKESFPLTVTSAQKNPTAFYLCASRTGEHSGNTIYFGEGSWLTVV.

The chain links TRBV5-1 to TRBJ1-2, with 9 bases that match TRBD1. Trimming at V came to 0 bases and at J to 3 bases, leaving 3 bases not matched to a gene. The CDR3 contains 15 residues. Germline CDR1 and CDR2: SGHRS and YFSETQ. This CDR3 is CASSLGTGADYGYTF. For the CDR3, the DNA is TGCGCCAGCAGCTTGGGGACAGGGGCGGACTATGGCTACACCTTC.

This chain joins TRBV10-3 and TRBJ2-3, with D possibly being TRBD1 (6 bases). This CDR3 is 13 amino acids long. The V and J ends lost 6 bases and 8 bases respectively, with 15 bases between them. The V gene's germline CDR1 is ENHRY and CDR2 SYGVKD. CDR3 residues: CAISRVGGCTQYF. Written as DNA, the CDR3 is TGTGCCATCAGCAGAGTAGGGGGATGTACGCAGTATTTT.

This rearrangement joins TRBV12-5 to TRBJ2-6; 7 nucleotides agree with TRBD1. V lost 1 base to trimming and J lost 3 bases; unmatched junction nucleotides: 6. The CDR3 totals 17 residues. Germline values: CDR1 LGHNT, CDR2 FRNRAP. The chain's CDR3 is CASGLDRGSGGANVLTF. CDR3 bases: TGTGCTAGTGGTTTGGACAGGGGTTCTGGTGGGGCCAACGTCCTGACTTTC.

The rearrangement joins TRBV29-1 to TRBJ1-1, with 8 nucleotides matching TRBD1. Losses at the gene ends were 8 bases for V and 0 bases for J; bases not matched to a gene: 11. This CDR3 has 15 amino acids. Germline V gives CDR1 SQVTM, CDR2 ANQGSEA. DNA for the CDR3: TGCAGCCCTCTGGGCAGGGGGCGCGTGAACACTGAAGCTTTCTTT. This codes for CSPLGRGRVNTEAFF.

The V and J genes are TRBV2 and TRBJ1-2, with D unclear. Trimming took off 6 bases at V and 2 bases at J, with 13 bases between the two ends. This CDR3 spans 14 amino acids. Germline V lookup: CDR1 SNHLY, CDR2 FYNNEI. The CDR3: CASSGPHSNYGYTF. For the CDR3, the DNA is TGTGCCAGCAGCGGTCCCCACTCAAACTATGGCTACACCTTC.

The CDR3 loop reads CASGLVSIGEGQTISLNTIYF. CDR3 nucleotide sequence: TGTGCTAGTGGTTTGGTCTCTATAGGAGAGGGACAGACCATCTCTTTAAACACCATATATTTT. This sequence joins TRBV12-5 and TRBJ1-3; TRBD1 agrees at 7 bases. The germline V gene encodes CDR1 LGHNT and CDR2 FRNRAP. The CDR3 extends over 21 amino acids. The trim removed 0 bases at V and 6 bases at J, leaving 23 bases unmatched.

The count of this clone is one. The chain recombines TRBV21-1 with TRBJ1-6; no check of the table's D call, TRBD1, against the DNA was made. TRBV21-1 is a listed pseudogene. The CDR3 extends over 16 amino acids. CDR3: CASSKAQQGCQSPLHF. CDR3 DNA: TGTGCCAGCAGCAAAGCGCAGCAGGGTTGTCAATCACCCCTCCACTTT.

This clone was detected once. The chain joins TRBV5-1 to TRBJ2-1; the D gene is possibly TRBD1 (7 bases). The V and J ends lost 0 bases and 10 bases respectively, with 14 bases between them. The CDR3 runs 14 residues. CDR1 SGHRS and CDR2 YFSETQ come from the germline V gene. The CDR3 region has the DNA TGCGCCAGCAGCTTGGCCGTCAGGGGGGACGAGCAGTTCTTC. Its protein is CASSLAVRGDEQFF.

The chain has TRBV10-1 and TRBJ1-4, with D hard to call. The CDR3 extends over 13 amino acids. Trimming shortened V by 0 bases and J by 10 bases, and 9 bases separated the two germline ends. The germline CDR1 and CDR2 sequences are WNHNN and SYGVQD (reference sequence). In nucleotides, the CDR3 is TGCGCCAGCAGTGAGTCGATCTCAGGAAAACTGTTTTTT. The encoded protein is CASSESISGKLFF.

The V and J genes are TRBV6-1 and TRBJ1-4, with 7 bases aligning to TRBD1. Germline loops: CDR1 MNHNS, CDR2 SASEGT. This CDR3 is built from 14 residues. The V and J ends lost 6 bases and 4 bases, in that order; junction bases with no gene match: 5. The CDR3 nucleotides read TGTGCCAGCAGCCAGGGGGTTGGTAATGAAAAACTGTTTTTT. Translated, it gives CASSQGVGNEKLFF.

CDR3 protein: CASSPNRGLYTF. For the CDR3, the DNA is TGTGCCAGCAGCCCCAACAGGGGGCTCTACACCTTC. The J gene is TRBJ1-2, the V gene TRBV7-8, with 9 bases fitting TRBD1. Losses at the gene ends were 5 bases for V and 10 bases for J; bases not matched to a gene: 5. This CDR3 is 12 amino acids long. Per the germline V gene, CDR1 is SGHVS and CDR2 is FQNEAQ.

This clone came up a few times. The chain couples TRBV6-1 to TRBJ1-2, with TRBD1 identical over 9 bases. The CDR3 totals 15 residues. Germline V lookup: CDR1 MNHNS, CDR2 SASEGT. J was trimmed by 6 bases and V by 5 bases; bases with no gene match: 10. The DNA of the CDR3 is TGTGCCAGCAGTTCTCCCGGGACAGGGATAAATGGCTACACCTTC. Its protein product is CASSSPGTGINGYTF.

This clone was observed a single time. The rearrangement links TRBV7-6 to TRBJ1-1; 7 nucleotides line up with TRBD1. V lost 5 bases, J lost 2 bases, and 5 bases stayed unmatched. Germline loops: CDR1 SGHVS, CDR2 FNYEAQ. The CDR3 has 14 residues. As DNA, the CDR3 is TGTGCCAGCAGCATGGACAGGTTAAACACTGAAGCTTTCTTT. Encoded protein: CASSMDRLNTEAFF.

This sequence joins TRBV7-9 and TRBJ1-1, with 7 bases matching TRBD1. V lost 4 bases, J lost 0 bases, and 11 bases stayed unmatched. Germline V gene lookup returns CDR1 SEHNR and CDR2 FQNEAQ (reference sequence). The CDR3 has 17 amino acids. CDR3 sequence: CASSSAFWDSMNTEAFF. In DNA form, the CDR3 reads TGTGCCAGCAGCTCCGCGTTTTGGGACAGTATGAACACTGAAGCTTTCTTT. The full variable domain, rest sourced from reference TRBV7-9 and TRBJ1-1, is DTGVSQNPRHKITKRGQNVTFRCDPISEHNRLYWYRQTLGQGPEFLTYFQNEAQLEKSRLLSDRFSAERPKGSFSTLEIQRTEQGDSAMYLCASSSAFWDSMNTEAFFGQGTRLTVV.

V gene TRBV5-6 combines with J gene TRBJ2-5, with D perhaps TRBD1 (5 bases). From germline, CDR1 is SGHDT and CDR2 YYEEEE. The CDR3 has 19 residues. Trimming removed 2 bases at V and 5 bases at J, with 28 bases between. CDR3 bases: TGTGCCAGCAGCTTTTTCAAGGAGTATCGGACACCAAGTCGGGAGACCCAGTACTTC. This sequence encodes CASSFFKEYRTPSRETQYF.

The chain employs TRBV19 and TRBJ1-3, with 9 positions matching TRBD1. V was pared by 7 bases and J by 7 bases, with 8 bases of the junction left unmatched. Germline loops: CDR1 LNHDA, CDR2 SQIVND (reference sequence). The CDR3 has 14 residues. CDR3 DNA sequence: TGTGCCAGTATTGGGACAGGGAGTGCCAACACCATATATTTT. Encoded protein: CASIGTGSANTIYF.

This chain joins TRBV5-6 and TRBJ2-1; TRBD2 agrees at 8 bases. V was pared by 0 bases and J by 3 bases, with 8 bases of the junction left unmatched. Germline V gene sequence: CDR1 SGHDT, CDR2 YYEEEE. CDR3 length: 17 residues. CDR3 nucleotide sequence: TGTGCCAGCAGCTTGGCCCGGTGTAGCGGGAACTACAATGAGCAGTTCTTC. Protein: CASSLARCSGNYNEQFF.

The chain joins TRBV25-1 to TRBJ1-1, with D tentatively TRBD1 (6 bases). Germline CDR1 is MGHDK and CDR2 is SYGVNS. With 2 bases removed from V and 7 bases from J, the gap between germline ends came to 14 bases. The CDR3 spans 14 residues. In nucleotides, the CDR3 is TGTGCCAGCAGTGAACAGACTCCAGGGGATGAAGCTTTCTTT. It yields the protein CASSEQTPGDEAFF.

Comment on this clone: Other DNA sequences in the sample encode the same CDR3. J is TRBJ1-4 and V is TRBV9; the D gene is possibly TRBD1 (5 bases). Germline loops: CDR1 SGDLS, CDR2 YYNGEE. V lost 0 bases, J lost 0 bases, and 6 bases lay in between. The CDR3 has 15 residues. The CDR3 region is CASSVGGATNEKLFF. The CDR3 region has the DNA TGTGCCAGCAGCGTAGGGGGCGCAACTAATGAAAAACTGTTTTTT.

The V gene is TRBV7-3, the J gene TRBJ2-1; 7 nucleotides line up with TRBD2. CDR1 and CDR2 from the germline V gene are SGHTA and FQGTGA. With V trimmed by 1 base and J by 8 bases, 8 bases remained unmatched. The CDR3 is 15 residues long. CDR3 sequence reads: CASSLMSGGSDEQFF. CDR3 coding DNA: TGTGCCAGCAGCTTAATGTCGGGGGGATCAGATGAGCAGTTCTTC.